The TCR beta chain under discussion was sequenced for a study of fetal regulatory T cell absence and autoimmunity. Study-wide results and caveats: Cord blood and pancreas showed broadly similar TRB gene family usage. Antigen-driven pancreatic autoimmunity before birth in IPEX was inferred from oligoclonal enrichment. Some top pancreas TCR clones were over 85-fold enriched versus cord blood.

The CDR3 sequence is 15 residues long. Germline CDR1 MNHNS, CDR2 SASEGT. Trimming shortened V by 3 bases and J by 2 bases, and 14 bases separated the two germline ends. This was a survey-level run. Generated by immunoSEQ multiplex PCR, the TCRdb table keeps only in-frame clones and is missing some. The sample has 95,000 or so clones, more than 70% seen once. This clone has only a few counts. The antigen is not known. Input material: pancreas tissue. J is TRBJ2-7 and V is TRBV6-1; D tentatively reads TRBD1 or TRBD2 (6 bases each). The TCR was taken from a male donor with IPEX syndrome. The CDR3 coding sequence is TGTGCCAGCAGTGATGAAGGGGGAGGTACCTACGAGCAGTACTTC. It codes for CASSDEGGGTYEQYF.